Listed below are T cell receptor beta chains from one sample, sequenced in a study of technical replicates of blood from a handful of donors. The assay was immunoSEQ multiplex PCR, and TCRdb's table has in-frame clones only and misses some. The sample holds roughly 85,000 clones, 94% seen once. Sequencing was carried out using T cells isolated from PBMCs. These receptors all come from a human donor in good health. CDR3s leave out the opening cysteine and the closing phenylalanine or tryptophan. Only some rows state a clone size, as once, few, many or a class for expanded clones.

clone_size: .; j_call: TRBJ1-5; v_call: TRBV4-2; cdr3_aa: ASSHCSFGQATQPQH
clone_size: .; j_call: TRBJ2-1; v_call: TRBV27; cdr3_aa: ASSRTKSSYNEQF
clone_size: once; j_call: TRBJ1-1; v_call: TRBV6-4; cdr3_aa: ASSPGGAFTEAF
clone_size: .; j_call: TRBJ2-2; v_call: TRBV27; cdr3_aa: ASSPRQANTGELF
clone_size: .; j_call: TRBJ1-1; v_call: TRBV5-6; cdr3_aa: ASSLERIWNTDEAF
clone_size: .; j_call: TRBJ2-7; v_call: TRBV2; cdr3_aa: ASSSLAGGPYEQY
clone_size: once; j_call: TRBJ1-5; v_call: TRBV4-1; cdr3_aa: ASSQVAQGGQPQH
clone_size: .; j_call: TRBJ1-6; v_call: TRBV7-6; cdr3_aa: ASSLESPAGGDSPLH
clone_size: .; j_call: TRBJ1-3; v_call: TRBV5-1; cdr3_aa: ASSLSTGNNIY
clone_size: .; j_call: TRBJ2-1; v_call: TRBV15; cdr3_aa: ATSRGLAGRYNEQF
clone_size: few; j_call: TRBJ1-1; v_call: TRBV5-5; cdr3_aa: ASSSPLRTGTEAF
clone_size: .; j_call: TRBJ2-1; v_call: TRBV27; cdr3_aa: ASSSYSGGSYNEQF
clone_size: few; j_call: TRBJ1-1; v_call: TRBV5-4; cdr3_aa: ASSRDRGADEAF
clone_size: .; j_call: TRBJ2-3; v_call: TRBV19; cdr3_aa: ASSIALSGSTDTQY
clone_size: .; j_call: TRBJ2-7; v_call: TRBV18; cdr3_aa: ASSPLQGGTYEQY
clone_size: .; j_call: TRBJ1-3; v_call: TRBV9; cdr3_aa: ASSPSAQHSGNTIY
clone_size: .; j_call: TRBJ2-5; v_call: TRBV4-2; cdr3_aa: ASSPDRGRETQY
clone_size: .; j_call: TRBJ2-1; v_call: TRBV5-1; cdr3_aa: ASSLEFQGAEQF
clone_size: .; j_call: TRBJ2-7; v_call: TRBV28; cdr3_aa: ASRVKVTRDYEQY
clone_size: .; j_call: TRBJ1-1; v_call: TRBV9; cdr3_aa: ASSVVVNTEAF
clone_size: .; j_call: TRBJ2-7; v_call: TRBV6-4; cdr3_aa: ASSLRDSPRSYEQY
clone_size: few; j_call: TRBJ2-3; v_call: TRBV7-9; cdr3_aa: ASSPSTDTQY
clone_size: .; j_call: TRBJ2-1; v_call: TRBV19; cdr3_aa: ASSTRAGEQF
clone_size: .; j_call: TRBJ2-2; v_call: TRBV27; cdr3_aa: ASTLRGNTGELF
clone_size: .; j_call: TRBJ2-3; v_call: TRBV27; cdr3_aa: ASSLFYPPRTSGGTDTQY